One sample yielded the 31 T cell receptor beta chains listed below, sequenced in a study of blood T cell repertoires in COVID-19. Repertoires were generated with immunoSEQ multiplex PCR, while TCRdb's copy carries only in-frame clones and drops some. The data contain 60,000 to 90,000 clones, 73% of them singletons. Material for sequencing was peripheral blood. These receptors all stem from a man in his sixties with acute or convalescent COVID-19.

The chain couples TRBV6-6 to TRBJ1-2; D is unclear. The CDR3 loop spans 13 amino acids. The germline gives CDR1 MNHNY, CDR2 SVGAGI (reference sequence). V was trimmed by 6 bases and J by 8 bases, leaving 16 bases between them. DNA for the CDR3: TGTGCCAGCAGGGACTCGGGAAGTTACGGCTACACCTTC. Its translation is CASRDSGSYGYTF.

The chain combines TRBV2 with TRBJ1-4; D unclear. Germline CDR1 reads SNHLY; CDR2 reads FYNNEI. The CDR3 loop spans 14 amino acids. The V end was cut by 8 bases, the J end by 0 bases, with 10 bases between. The CDR3 is CASGRFATNEKLFF. In nucleotides, the CDR3 is TGTGCCAGCGGCAGATTTGCAACTAATGAAAAACTGTTTTTT.

The genes are TRBV28 and TRBJ2-1; 7 nucleotides match TRBD1. CDR1 and CDR2 (germline): MDHEN, SYDVKM. Unmatched junction bases numbered 10, after V lost 5 bases and J lost 6 bases. This CDR3 has 15 amino acids. The CDR3 sequence: CASSTTGVGRNEQFF. For the CDR3, the DNA is TGTGCCAGCAGTACAACAGGGGTGGGGCGCAATGAGCAGTTCTTC.

The chain couples TRBV10-3 to TRBJ2-5; TRBD2 agrees at 10 bases. Germline V gives CDR1 ENHRY, CDR2 SYGVKD. V lost 3 bases to trimming and J lost 5 bases; unmatched junction nucleotides: 15. The CDR3 has 18 residues. CDR3 region: CAISDGLAGVGGSETQYF. In nucleotides, the CDR3 is TGTGCCATCAGTGATGGGCTAGCGGGAGTAGGGGGGTCGGAGACCCAGTACTTC.

This clone has more than one count but fewer than ten. Written as DNA, the CDR3 is TGTGCCACCAGCAGAGAGGCAGTGATCTCTGGAAACACCATATATTTT. Translated: CATSREAVISGNTIYF. The V gene is TRBV15, the J gene TRBJ1-3; D not resolved. This CDR3 has 16 residues. The germline V and J ends were trimmed by 0 bases and 0 bases, with 9 bases remaining between them. Germline lookup yields CDR1 LNHNV and CDR2 YYDKDF (reference sequence).

The chain joins TRBV7-2 to TRBJ1-1; 7 positions agree with TRBD1. V lost 3 bases to trimming and J lost 7 bases; unmatched junction nucleotides: 5. CDR3 length: 13 amino acids. The V gene's germline CDR1 is SGHTA and CDR2 FQGNSA. This chain's CDR3 is CASSFDRVNEAFF. CDR3 DNA: TGTGCCAGCAGCTTTGACAGGGTGAATGAAGCTTTCTTT.

CDR3 bases: TGTGCCAGCTCACCACTCGGACAGGGACGGACCGGGGAGCTGTTTTTT. It specifies CASSPLGQGRTGELFF. The chain couples TRBV18 to TRBJ2-2; 8 bases map to TRBD1. The V segment lost 1 base and the J segment 5 bases; nucleotides outside the gene matches: 6. The CDR3 extends over 16 amino acids. The germline V gene encodes CDR1 KGHSH and CDR2 LQKENI. Drawing the rest from reference TRBV18 and TRBJ2-2, the complete variable domain is NAGVMQNPRHLVRRRGQEARLRCSPMKGHSHVYWYRQLPEEGLKFMVYLQKENIIDESGMPKERFSAEFPKEGPSILRIQQVVRGDSAAYFCASSPLGQGRTGELFFGEGSRLTVL.

The genes are TRBV7-8 and TRBJ1-2; D perhaps matches TRBD1 (6 bases). Germline lookup yields CDR1 SGHVS and CDR2 FQNEAQ. With 3 bases removed from V and 4 bases from J, the gap between germline ends came to 12 bases. CDR3 size: 14 residues. The CDR3, as DNA: TGTGCCAGCAGCTTCAACAGGGACGCCTATGGCTACACCTTC. Translated, it gives CASSFNRDAYGYTF.

V is TRBV19 and J is TRBJ1-2, with 8 bases aligning to TRBD1. Germline V gives CDR1 LNHDA, CDR2 SQIVND (reference sequence). The V segment lost 5 bases and the J segment 0 bases; nucleotides outside the gene matches: 2. This CDR3 region has 14 residues. The DNA for the CDR3 is TGTGCCAGTAGTCCGACAGGGGCTAACTATGGCTACACCTTC. Protein product: CASSPTGANYGYTF.

The chain carries TRBV7-2 and TRBJ1-1; possibly TRBD1 for D (6 bases). The length of the CDR3 is 15 residues. Germline lookup yields CDR1 SGHTA and CDR2 FQGNSA. Trimming removed 7 bases at V and 6 bases at J, with 21 bases between. The CDR3 loop reads CASTGSRGGFPEAFF. CDR3 nucleotide sequence: TGTGCCAGCACCGGTTCCAGGGGTGGGTTTCCTGAAGCTTTCTTT.

This chain links TRBV11-1 with TRBJ2-4; possibly TRBD2 for D (6 bases). The germline V gene has CDR1 SGHAT and CDR2 FQDESV (reference sequence). This CDR3 is 13 amino acids long. Deletions cut 2 bases from V and 8 bases from J, with 10 bases between. The CDR3 reads CASSLLGEDIQYF. For the CDR3, the DNA is TGTGCCAGCAGCTTATTAGGGGAGGACATTCAGTACTTC.

The chain carries TRBV6-2 or TRBV6-3 and TRBJ2-4; D ambiguous. CDR1 is MNHEY, CDR2 SVGEGT, per germline. There are 16 residues in the CDR3. With 2 bases removed from V and 1 base from J, the gap between germline ends came to 12 bases. The CDR3 reads CASSYRARNAKNIQYF. As DNA, the CDR3 is TGTGCCAGCAGTTACCGAGCTAGAAATGCCAAAAACATTCAGTACTTC.

The sample holds a few counts of this clone. This chain links TRBV11-1 with TRBJ1-1, with D unresolved. In germline, CDR1 is SGHAT, CDR2 FQDESV (reference sequence). The CDR3 runs 13 residues. V shed 1 base and J shed 6 bases, with 9 bases lying between them. Here the CDR3 DNA reads TGTGCCAGCAGCTTAGGAGTAGTCGCTGAAGCTTTCTTT. Translating it yields CASSLGVVAEAFF.

The genes are TRBV4-1 and TRBJ2-3; 9 positions match TRBD1. Germline V gene lookup returns CDR1 MGHRA and CDR2 YSYEKL. J gave up 2 bases and V 4 bases, and 4 bases lay outside the gene matches. The CDR3 contains 15 residues. This CDR3 is CASSPWTGATDTQYF. The DNA of the CDR3 is TGCGCCAGCAGCCCATGGACAGGGGCCACAGATACGCAGTATTTT.

The chain links TRBV2 to TRBJ2-7; a possible D gene is TRBD1 (6 bases). The germline CDR1 and CDR2 sequences are SNHLY and FYNNEI. This CDR3 has 13 amino acids. The germline V and J ends were trimmed by 6 bases and 1 base, with 10 bases remaining between them. CDR3 in amino acids: CASSPDSSYEQYF. The CDR3 region has the DNA TGTGCCAGCAGCCCGGACAGTTCCTACGAGCAGTACTTC.

The chain links TRBV7-8 to TRBJ2-7, with 10 bases matching TRBD2. The V gene's germline CDR1 is SGHVS and CDR2 FQNEAQ. The CDR3 spans 15 residues. Trimming cost V 4 bases and J 0 bases; bases outside gene matches: 3. The CDR3 loop is CASSSGTSASYEQYF. The CDR3 nucleotides read TGTGCCAGCAGCTCCGGGACTAGCGCCTCCTACGAGCAGTACTTC.

The chain couples TRBV6-5 to TRBJ2-4; D unresolved. V gave up 0 bases and J gave up 6 bases, with 6 bases separating them. The CDR3 sequence is 13 residues long. Per germline, CDR1 MNHEY and CDR2 SVGAGI. In DNA, the CDR3 is TGTGCCAGCAGTTACTCGGGCAGAAACATTCAGTACTTC. This translates into CASSYSGRNIQYF.

V usage is TRBV27 and J usage is TRBJ1-5, with TRBD1 as a possible D gene (5 bases). Germline V CDR1 and CDR2: MNHEY, SMNVEV (reference sequence). V was pared by 0 bases and J by 1 base, with 10 bases between. The length of the CDR3 is 16 residues. CDR3 nucleotide sequence: TGTGCCAGCAGTTTATCTGGGGGGAACAGCAATCAGCCCCAGCATTTT. Its protein is CASSLSGGNSNQPQHF.

The genes are TRBV6-1 and TRBJ1-2; D not resolved. V was shortened by 3 bases and J by 5 bases, with 10 bases between the two germline ends. The CDR3 covers 13 residues. The germline CDR1 and CDR2 sequences are MNHNS and SASEGT. The CDR3 protein is CASSDLRLYGYTF. CDR3 DNA: TGTGCCAGCAGTGATCTCAGACTATATGGCTACACCTTC.

The chain uses TRBV10-2 and TRBJ2-3; 7 nucleotides align to TRBD2. J lost 8 bases, V lost 0 bases, and 2 bases had no gene match. Germline V gene data show CDR1 as WSHSY and CDR2 as SAAADI. This CDR3 has 13 amino acids. CDR3 sequence reads: CASSESSGATQYF. CDR3 nucleotides: TGCGCCAGCAGTGAGTCAAGCGGGGCTACGCAGTATTTT.

This chain connects TRBV6-1 to TRBJ2-7; D call uncertain. CDR3 length: 13 amino acids. Germline V gene data show CDR1 as MNHNS and CDR2 as SASEGT. V was clipped by 2 bases and J by 0 bases, with 5 bases between them. CDR3 region: CASSEPSSYEQYV. CDR3 in DNA: TGTGCCAGCAGTGAACCTAGCTCCTACGAGCAGTACGTC.

This chain connects TRBV11-1 to TRBJ2-5; D is possibly TRBD2 (6 bases). This CDR3 is 14 amino acids long. Germline CDR1 SGHAT, CDR2 FQDESV (reference sequence). V lost 4 bases and J lost 2, with 11 bases in between. The CDR3 loop is CASSSGTLQETQYF. Written as DNA, the CDR3 is TGTGCCAGCAGCTCCGGGACTTTACAAGAGACCCAGTACTTC. Full variable domain (remainder filled in from reference TRBV11-1 and TRBJ2-5): EAEVAQSPRYKITEKSQAVAFWCDPISGHATLYWYRQILGQGPELLVQFQDESVVDDSQLPKDRFSAERLKGVDSTLKIQPAELGDSAMYLCASSSGTLQETQYFGPGTRLLVL.

The V call is TRBV28, the J call TRBJ1-4; D possibly corresponds to TRBD1 (6 bases). The germline V and J ends were trimmed by 5 bases and 8 bases, with 15 bases remaining between them. The germline gives CDR1 MDHEN, CDR2 SYDVKM. The CDR3 runs to 14 residues. The CDR3 nucleotides read TGTGCCAGCAGTCAGGGAGGGGGAGGAGAAAAACTGTTTTTT. Residues: CASSQGGGGEKLFF.

This clone was counted only a few times. The genes are TRBV3-1 (or the pseudogene TRBV3-2) and TRBJ1-5; D ambiguous. V gave up 5 bases and J gave up 2 bases, with 10 bases separating them. Germline CDR1 is LGHDT and CDR2 is YNNKEL (reference sequence). The CDR3 totals 14 residues. The CDR3 nucleotides read TGTGCCAGCAGCTCTGGGGAGGGCAATCAGCCCCAGCATTTT. It specifies CASSSGEGNQPQHF.

The chain carries TRBV6-5 and TRBJ2-1; 11 positions agree with TRBD2. V lost 5 bases to trimming and J lost 7 bases; unmatched junction nucleotides: 7. Germline V CDR1 and CDR2: MNHEY, SVGAGI. CDR3 length equals 15 residues. CDR3 amino acids: CASSRSWTSGNEQFF. The CDR3 DNA follows: TGTGCCAGCAGTAGGTCGTGGACTAGCGGGAATGAGCAGTTCTTC.

This chain connects TRBV5-1 to TRBJ1-1; weak D call: TRBD1 (6 bases). CDR1 is SGHRS and CDR2 is YFSETQ in the germline V gene. The V end was cut by 4 bases, the J end by 1 base, with 11 bases between. This CDR3 has 14 amino acids. The CDR3 sequence is CASSDRSTNTEAFF. CDR3 DNA: TGCGCCAGCAGCGACAGGTCTACGAACACTGAAGCTTTCTTT. Full variable domain (outside the CDR3, taken from reference TRBV5-1 and TRBJ1-1): KAGVTQTPRYLIKTRGQQVTLSCSPISGHRSVSWYQQTPGQGLQFLFEYFSETQRNKGNFPGRFSGRQFSNSRSEMNVSTLELGDSALYLCASSDRSTNTEAFFGQGTRLTVV.

The CDR3 loop is CASSQGSGGANEQFF. The CDR3 DNA reads as TGCGCCAGCAGCCAGGGAAGCGGGGGGGCCAATGAGCAGTTCTTC. V is TRBV4-1 and J is TRBJ2-1, with TRBD2 matching 10 bases. CDR1 and CDR2 (germline): MGHRA, YSYEKL. The ends lost 3 bases at V and 6 bases at J; junction bases unmatched: 5. This CDR3 is 15 amino acids long.

The rearrangement joins TRBV6-5 to TRBJ2-7; a weak D match, TRBD2 (7 bases). The CDR3 consists of 15 residues. Trimming removed 5 bases from V and 3 bases from J, with 17 bases in between. Germline V gives CDR1 MNHEY, CDR2 SVGAGI. CDR3 coding DNA: TGTGCCAGCAGTACCACAGAGGGGGGGGGCTACGAGCAGTACTTC. Its protein is CASSTTEGGGYEQYF.

This clone was detected ten times or more. V gene TRBV3-1 (or the pseudogene TRBV3-2) combines with J gene TRBJ2-7; 14 bases map to TRBD2. The V gene's germline CDR1 is LGHDT and CDR2 YNNKEL (reference sequence). There are 16 residues in the CDR3. V lost 6 bases and J lost 7; bases outside the gene matches: 11. This CDR3 reads CASSRPGTSGSGEQYF. The DNA for the CDR3 is TGTGCCAGCAGTAGGCCTGGGACTAGCGGGAGTGGTGAGCAGTACTTC.

The rearrangement links TRBV18 to TRBJ1-3; TRBD1 is a possible D gene (5 bases). The CDR3 totals 19 residues. Trimming removed 3 bases at V and 2 bases at J, with 23 bases between. Germline V lookup: CDR1 KGHSH, CDR2 LQKENI. The CDR3 region has the DNA TGTGCCAGCTCACCCCGAAGAACTAACACCAGACAGACTGGAAACACCATATATTTT. It is translated as CASSPRRTNTRQTGNTIYF.

CDR3 protein: CAWSGEGGRYSPLHF. In DNA, the CDR3 is TGTGCCTGGAGTGGGGAAGGGGGCCGGTATTCACCCCTCCACTTT. The chain employs TRBV30 and TRBJ1-6, with 7 nucleotides matching TRBD1. Germline V gene lookup returns CDR1 GTSNPN and CDR2 SVGIG (reference sequence). The V segment lost 1 base and the J segment 8 bases; nucleotides outside the gene matches: 8. This CDR3 has 15 residues.